This T cell receptor beta chain was profiled in a study of OX40 agonist ivuxolimab in advanced cancers. On the study more broadly: Dose-escalation cases comprised hepatocellular carcinoma, melanoma, renal cell or head and neck cancer.

General study results and limits: Partial responders receiving 0.1-3.0 mg/kg showed among the lowest clonal expansion. Doses of 0.1 to 3.0 mg/kg were accompanied by clonal expansion of CD4+ and CD8+ blood T cells by week 6.

Note on this clone: The antigen remains unidentified.

Generated by immunoSEQ multiplex PCR, the TCRdb table keeps only in-frame clones and is missing some. The sample shows roughly 70,000 clones, about 81% of them seen only once. This receptor was obtained from an adult with an advanced solid tumor such as melanoma, head and neck, liver or kidney cancer. The sequences come from CD4+ or CD8+ T cells sorted from blood, collected in a trial of the OX40 agonist ivuxolimab.

The CDR3 bases are TGCGCCAGCAGCCTCTCAATAGCCAAAAACATTCAGTACTTC. Translating it yields CASSLSIAKNIQYF. The chain combines TRBV4-3 with TRBJ2-4; no clear D. The V gene's germline CDR1 is LGHNA and CDR2 YSLEER. The V end lost 4 bases, the J end lost 0 bases, and 7 bases lay between the germline ends. This CDR3 has 14 amino acids.